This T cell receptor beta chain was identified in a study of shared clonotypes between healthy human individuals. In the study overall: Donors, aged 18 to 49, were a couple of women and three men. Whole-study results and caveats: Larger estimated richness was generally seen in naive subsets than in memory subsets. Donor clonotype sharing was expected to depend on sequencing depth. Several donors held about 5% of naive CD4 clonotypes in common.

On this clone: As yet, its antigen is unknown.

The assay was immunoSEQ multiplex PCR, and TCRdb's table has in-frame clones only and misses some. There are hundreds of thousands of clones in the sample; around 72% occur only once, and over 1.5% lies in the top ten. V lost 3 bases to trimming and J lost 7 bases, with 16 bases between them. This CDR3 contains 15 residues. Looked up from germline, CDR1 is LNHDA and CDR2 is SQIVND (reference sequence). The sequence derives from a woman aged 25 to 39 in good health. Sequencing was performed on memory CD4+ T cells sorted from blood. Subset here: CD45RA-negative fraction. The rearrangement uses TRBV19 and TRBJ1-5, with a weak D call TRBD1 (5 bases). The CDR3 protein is CASSMSGGRTQPQHF. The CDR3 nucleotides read TGTGCCAGTAGTATGTCCGGGGGAAGAACGCAGCCCCAGCATTTT. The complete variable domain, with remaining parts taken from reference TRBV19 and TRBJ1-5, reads DGGITQSPKYLFRKEGQNVTLSCEQNLNHDAMYWYRQDPGQGLRLIYYSQIVNDFQKGDIAEGYSVSREKKESFPLTVTSAQKNPTAFYLCASSMSGGRTQPQHFGDGTRLSIL.